This T cell receptor beta chain originates from a study of CD8 T cells in Susac syndrome (dated by TCRdb to about 2019). Notes on the research overall: The study used repertoire sequencing to test whether antigen drove CD8+ T cell activation and differentiation in Susac syndrome.

RNA was extracted using the RNeasy kit, and about 0.45 to 1 ug of the RNA was reverse transcribed with random hexamers. TCR beta CDR3 regions were amplified with the immunoSEQ multiplex PCR assay covering 54 Vbeta and 13 Jbeta segments. PCR amplification bias was corrected by using a synthetic template baseline for primer optimization and computational correction. As for the authors' bioinformatics: Reads were assigned to V, D and J genes according to IMGT and analyzed in immunoSEQ Analyzer, with only productive sequences retained. Clonality was computed as one minus Shannon entropy normalized by log2 of the number of productive unique sequences. For each patient and control, public and private clones were evaluated within the 100 most prevalent clones. Clones were defined as Susac-specific if absent from the healthy and MS cohorts, from under 1,200 published viral clones and from other ImmuneACCESS disease sequences. TCRdb ran its own pipeline on the public reads, namely fastp trimming at Q25 and MiXCR clone calling, and kept in-frame beta chains. Rows are combined by CDR3 protein, so each entry shows the most common genes and DNA. V and J calls and clone size were set by TCRdb, not the authors. This sample gives about 250,000 distinct CDR3 sequences in total; around 95% of them show up just once. 0.055% to 0.075% of the sample lies in the top ten.

Peripheral blood CD8+ and CD4+ T cells from healthy donors, Susac syndrome patients and multiple sclerosis patients were profiled by high-throughput TCR beta sequencing. Multiple sclerosis controls were treatment-naive patients with stable or active relapsing-remitting disease fulfilling revised McDonald criteria. Bulk CD8+ and CD4+ T cells were purified by magnetic negative isolation, while CD8+ TEMRA cells were enriched using FACS. Blood was drawn into EDTA tubes, processed within 24 hours, and PBMCs were isolated by density gradient centrifugation. PBMCs intended for TCR sequencing were cryopreserved in liquid nitrogen and were subsequently thawed in a 37 degrees C water bath. The sorted or isolated CD4+, CD8+ and CD8+ TEMRA cells had a purity of 90% or higher. Summary of the overall study and its limitations: The number of individuals in the TCR sequencing and HLA analysis was acknowledged as relatively small.

CDR1 and CDR2 were assigned from the germline V gene (reference sequence) as SEHNR and FQNEAQ. The V end gives up 5 bases and the J end 3 bases, leaving 16 bases in the junction not matched to a gene. From the cysteine up to the phenylalanine, the CDR3 has a length of 18 residues. The DNA shown is the 54-base CDR3, in frame from base 1. A remark on this clonotype: No antigen is known for it. No base-level quality is on record; no much larger clone is a single base apart.

This chain is built from TRBV7-9 and TRBJ2-3, with 8 bases matching TRBD2. The sequence derives from a human donor with multiple sclerosis. Sequenced sample: CD4+ T cells from PBMCs. For the CDR3, the sequence is CASSRKMGGGPITDTQYF. The DNA sequence is as follows: TGTGCCAGCAGCCGAAAGATGGGCGGGGGGCCGATAACAGATACGCAGTATTTT. The CDR3 plus the reference TRBV7-9 and TRBJ2-3 genes for the other parts give the full variable domain: DTGVSQNPRHKITKRGQNVTFRCDPISEHNRLYWYRQTLGQGPEFLTYFQNEAQLEKSRLLSDRFSAERPKGSFSTLEIQRTEQGDSAMYLCASSRKMGGGPITDTQYFGPGTRLTVL.